The 26 T cell receptor beta chains presented below share a single source sample, sequenced in a study of cytomegalovirus exposure and HLA in healthy donors. TCRdb's copy holds only in-frame clones and misses some; the assay was immunoSEQ multiplex PCR. The table has fewer than 250,000 clones, over 80% seen once; the top ten hold over 12%. Sequencing used PBMCs. These receptors all come from a woman under 40 in good health and CMV-seropositive.

The chain recombines TRBV5-1 with TRBJ2-3, with D possibly being TRBD2 (6 bases). This CDR3 has 13 residues. CDR1 and CDR2 (germline): SGHRS, YFSETQ. V lost 4 bases and J 4 bases, leaving 10 bases between the germline ends. The DNA for the CDR3 is TGCGCCAGCAGCGACGGGGGTTCAGATACGCAGTATTTT. The encoded protein is CASSDGGSDTQYF.

The genes are TRBV30 and TRBJ1-1; 10 bases are shared with TRBD1. CDR1 is GTSNPN, CDR2 SVGIG, per germline (reference sequence). V was clipped by 4 bases and J by 4 bases; unmatched bases: 3. The CDR3 runs 13 residues. Here the CDR3 DNA reads TGTGCCTGGACCCGGGACAGGGGCACTGAAGCTTTCTTT. Protein product: CAWTRDRGTEAFF. The variable domain in full, with the rest retrieved from reference TRBV30 and TRBJ1-1, is SQTIHQWPATLVQPVGSPLSLECTVEGTSNPNLYWYRQAAGRGLQLLFYSVGIGQISSEVPQNLSASRPQDRQFILSSKKLLLSDSGFYLCAWTRDRGTEAFFGQGTRLTVV.

This clone is a singleton in its sample. The chain links TRBV30 to TRBJ2-7, with D maybe TRBD1 (5 bases). CDR3 length equals 20 residues. Between the trimmed V and J ends, which lost 7 bases and 0 bases, there was a span of 34 bases. Germline lookup yields CDR1 GTSNPN and CDR2 SVGIG (reference sequence). Here the CDR3 reads CASTGIGDSPSARSSYEQYF. The CDR3 DNA reads as TGTGCCTCAACTGGAATAGGCGACAGTCCCTCGGCCAGGAGCTCCTACGAGCAGTACTTC.

The chain couples TRBV10-3 to TRBJ2-5; 9 bases are shared with TRBD1. The CDR3 spans 16 residues. Germline V gene data show CDR1 as ENHRY and CDR2 as SYGVKD. The ends lost 4 bases at V and 4 bases at J; junction bases unmatched: 10. The CDR3 spells CAISVGNRGLGETQYF. The CDR3 DNA reads as TGTGCCATCAGTGTAGGTAACAGGGGGCTGGGAGAGACCCAGTACTTC.

This clone was found a few times. The chain couples TRBV30 to TRBJ1-4, with D tentatively TRBD1 (5 bases). The germline V gene encodes CDR1 GTSNPN and CDR2 SVGIG (reference sequence). This CDR3 is built from 17 residues. V lost 0 bases to trimming and J lost 11 bases, with 25 bases between them. CDR3 nucleotide sequence: TGTGCCTGGAGTGTACTCGAAGAGGGCAGGGAGATGAGGAAACTGTTTTTT. Protein sequence: CAWSVLEEGREMRKLFF.

This sequence joins TRBV30 and TRBJ1-2; the D is unclear. The CDR3 has 12 residues. Trimming shortened V by 1 base and J by 4 bases, and 7 bases separated the two germline ends. CDR1 and CDR2 from the germline V gene are GTSNPN and SVGIG (reference sequence). The CDR3 sequence is CAWSADIYGYTF. The CDR3 DNA reads TGTGCCTGGAGTGCCGATATCTATGGCTACACCTTC.

The chain combines TRBV19 with TRBJ2-7; D may correspond to TRBD1 or TRBD2 (5 bases each). Germline values: CDR1 LNHDA, CDR2 SQIVND (reference sequence). Trimming shortened V by 5 bases and J by 4 bases, and 15 bases separated the two germline ends. This CDR3 has 14 residues. CDR3 sequence (DNA): TGTGCCAGTAGTGTGGACACCGGGGATTACGAGCAGTACTTC. Translated, it gives CASSVDTGDYEQYF.

The CDR3 is CASRYRTANTGELFF. The CDR3 nucleotides are TGTGCCAGCCGCTACCGGACCGCGAACACCGGGGAGCTGTTTTTT. The chain joins TRBV28 to TRBJ2-2; no clear D gene. Trimming left V 8 bases short and J 0 bases short, with 13 bases between. Germline CDR1 and CDR2: MDHEN and SYDVKM. CDR3 length: 15 residues. Full variable domain (outside the CDR3, taken from reference TRBV28 and TRBJ2-2): DVKVTQSSRYLVKRTGEKVFLECVQDMDHENMFWYRQDPGLGLRLIYFSYDVKMKEKGDIPEGYSVSREKKERFSLILESASTNQTSMYLCASRYRTANTGELFFGEGSRLTVL.

The chain is built from TRBV6-5 and TRBJ2-7, with a tentative D call TRBD2 (5 bases). V lost 2 bases and J 7 bases, leaving 18 bases between the germline ends. The CDR3 runs to 15 residues. Germline-derived CDR1 and CDR2 are MNHEY and SVGAGI. The CDR3 is CASSYQASSTTEQYF. CDR3 DNA: TGTGCCAGCAGTTACCAGGCTAGCAGCACTACGGAGCAGTACTTC.

The rearrangement uses TRBV5-6 and TRBJ1-2; tentatively, D is TRBD1 (5 bases). Trimming removed 4 bases from V and 8 bases from J, with 27 bases in between. Germline CDR1 SGHDT, CDR2 YYEEEE. The CDR3 extends over 17 amino acids. CDR3 nucleotide sequence: TGTGCCAGCAGCCAGGTGCGCGACAGTCAACCGAGAGGAGGCTACACCTTC. Its translation: CASSQVRDSQPRGGYTF.

The chain is built from TRBV30 and TRBJ1-5, with D perhaps TRBD1 (5 bases). Between the trimmed V and J ends, which lost 0 bases and 5 bases, there was a span of 11 bases. The germline CDR1 and CDR2 sequences are GTSNPN and SVGIG (reference sequence). This CDR3 has 14 amino acids. The DNA for the CDR3 is TGTGCCTGGAGTGTTGGGGGGGTCCATCAGCCCCAGCATTTT. Protein sequence: CAWSVGGVHQPQHF.

This clone turned up a few times. This sequence joins TRBV10-3 and TRBJ2-3; tentative D call: TRBD1 (6 bases). This CDR3 spans 19 amino acids. Germline assignment: CDR1 ENHRY and CDR2 SYGVKD. Trimming cost V 5 bases and J 2 bases, with 26 bases left between them. CDR3 in amino acids: CAISWTDGSARGATDTQYF. The CDR3 DNA reads TGTGCCATCAGTTGGACAGACGGTTCGGCACGGGGCGCCACAGATACGCAGTATTTT.

The chain has TRBV25-1 and TRBJ2-7; D gene ambiguous. The germline gives CDR1 MGHDK, CDR2 SYGVNS. CDR3 length: 13 amino acids. V was cut by 5 bases and J by 0 bases, with 8 bases left in between. The CDR3 bases are TGTGCCAGCAGTACCCAGACCTCCTACGAGCAGTACTTC. Encoded protein: CASSTQTSYEQYF.

A few counts support this clone. V and J are TRBV4-1 and TRBJ1-5, with D unclear. V was clipped by 3 bases and J by 1 base, with 10 bases between them. Germline loops: CDR1 MGHRA, CDR2 YSYEKL. The CDR3 consists of 15 residues. The DNA of the CDR3 is TGCGCCAGCAGCCAGAGCCTGGTCAGCAATCAGCCCCAGCATTTT. Amino acids: CASSQSLVSNQPQHF.

On this clone: Germline is not matched at one junction end, which may reflect a read error. The gene calls are TRBV5-1 and TRBJ2-7; tentatively, D is TRBD2 (7 bases). Germline CDR1 reads SGHRS; CDR2 reads YFSETQ. This CDR3 region has 15 residues. The CDR3 DNA reads TGCGCCAGCAGTTTGGGGGGGGCTTCAGCCTACGAGCAGTACTTC. As protein: CASSLGGASAYEQYF.

This clone was counted between two and nine times. V gene TRBV7-3 combines with J gene TRBJ2-2; D gene unclear. Between the trimmed V and J ends, which lost 5 bases and 8 bases, there was a span of 12 bases. The CDR3 loop spans 13 amino acids. CDR1 is SGHTA and CDR2 is FQGTGA in the germline V gene. CDR3 amino acids: CASSNYPSGELFF. In DNA form, the CDR3 reads TGTGCCAGCAGCAATTATCCCAGTGGGGAGCTGTTTTTT.

The chain uses TRBV5-1 and TRBJ1-2; no definite D call. CDR1 and CDR2 (germline): SGHRS, YFSETQ. The CDR3 runs 16 residues. Between the trimmed V and J ends, which lost 7 bases and 6 bases, there was a span of 25 bases. Here the CDR3 DNA reads TGCGCCAGCTTCGAGGGCCAGATACGGCCAAATCATGGCTACACCTTC. Encoded protein: CASFEGQIRPNHGYTF.

This chain uses TRBV2 with TRBJ1-2, with D tentatively TRBD1 (6 bases). The CDR3 consists of 13 residues. V dropped 11 bases and J dropped 1 base, with 14 bases sitting between them. Germline CDR1 is SNHLY and CDR2 is FYNNEI. The DNA for the CDR3 is TGTGCCGGACGGCGACAGGTTAACTATGGCTACACCTTC. The encoded protein is CAGRRQVNYGYTF.

The chain has TRBV19 and TRBJ1-2, with no clear D. The V end was cut by 8 bases, the J end by 7 bases, with 20 bases between. From germline, CDR1 is LNHDA and CDR2 SQIVND (reference sequence). The CDR3 covers 14 residues. CDR3: CASGEDPASSGYTF. The CDR3 DNA follows: TGTGCCAGTGGGGAGGACCCTGCGAGCTCTGGCTACACCTTC.

The chain joins TRBV4-1 to TRBJ1-4, with D possibly TRBD1 on 5 matching bases. The CDR3 loop spans 17 amino acids. CDR1 is MGHRA, CDR2 YSYEKL, per germline. The V gene lost 2 bases and the J gene lost 6 bases, with 19 bases spanning the gap. The CDR3 DNA is TGCGCCAGCAGCCAACTTATATTCCGGGACCGAGATGAAAAACTGTTTTTT. Amino acid sequence: CASSQLIFRDRDEKLFF.

V and J are TRBV4-1 and TRBJ2-3; 9 bases match TRBD2. J was trimmed by 1 base and V by 2 bases; bases with no gene match: 1. The CDR3 sequence is 15 residues long. Germline V gene data show CDR1 as MGHRA and CDR2 as YSYEKL. CDR3 sequence (DNA): TGCGCCAGCAGCCAAAGACTAGCGGGCACAGATACGCAGTATTTT. Protein product: CASSQRLAGTDTQYF.

This clone showed up just once. The chain carries TRBV27 and TRBJ2-5; 7 positions match TRBD1. The length of the CDR3 is 14 residues. CDR1 and CDR2 from the germline V gene are MNHEY and SMNVEV (reference sequence). V gave up 5 bases and J gave up 5 bases; unmatched junction bases: 8. As DNA, the CDR3 is TGTGCCAGCAGTGACGACAGGGCGATGGAGACCCAGTACTTC. It codes for CASSDDRAMETQYF.

V is TRBV27 and J is TRBJ1-2, with D maybe TRBD1 (6 bases). V gave up 6 bases and J gave up 4 bases, with 15 bases separating them. Germline V lookup: CDR1 MNHEY, CDR2 SMNVEV (reference sequence). The CDR3 is 14 amino acids. CDR3 sequence reads: CASSRGGLPYGYTF. CDR3 nucleotides: TGTGCCAGCAGCAGAGGGGGGTTGCCCTATGGCTACACCTTC.

This clone was seen a single time. The chain carries TRBV30 and TRBJ2-2, with D possibly being TRBD1 or TRBD2 (6 bases each). The germline CDR1 and CDR2 sequences are GTSNPN and SVGIG (reference sequence). Trimming pared 2 bases from V and 7 bases from J, leaving 11 bases between. CDR3 length equals 13 residues. CDR3 in amino acids: CAWSWTAGGELFF. CDR3 bases: TGTGCCTGGAGTTGGACAGCGGGCGGGGAGCTGTTTTTT.

This clone has just one count. V and J are TRBV30 and TRBJ2-5; D unresolved. Germline CDR1 reads GTSNPN; CDR2 reads SVGIG (reference sequence). Trimming took off 1 base at V and 7 bases at J, with 10 bases between the two ends. This CDR3 has 12 residues. In nucleotides, the CDR3 is TGTGCCTGGAGTGCATTCCTAGGGACCCAGTACTTC. Protein sequence: CAWSAFLGTQYF.

This clone was picked up a small number of times. The chain recombines TRBV9 with TRBJ1-4; 9 nucleotides agree with TRBD1. V shed 3 bases and J 7 bases; nucleotides not matched to a gene: 7. The CDR3 loop spans 15 amino acids. Germline CDR1 is SGDLS and CDR2 is YYNGEE. The DNA of the CDR3 is TGTGCCAGCAGCGGAACCGGGACAGGGAGTGAAAAACTGTTTTTT. It yields the protein CASSGTGTGSEKLFF.